This T cell receptor beta chain comes out of a study of blood T cell repertoires in COVID-19. Study as a whole: From the United States, Italy and Spain came samples of acute and convalescent COVID-19.

Seattle patients were enrolled during active infection and followed longitudinally. Here immunoSEQ multiplex PCR was the method, and the copy in TCRdb shows in-frame clones only, minus some. The data contain hundreds of thousands of clones, 90% of them singletons. Germline CDR1 MDHEN, CDR2 SYDVKM. V lost 10 bases to trimming and J lost 8 bases; unmatched junction nucleotides: 10. The CDR3 is 14 residues long. This chain uses TRBV28 with TRBJ1-4; TRBD1 agrees at 10 bases. Specimen: peripheral blood. This TCR was recovered from a woman aged 40 to 50 with COVID-19, enrolled during active disease. As DNA, the CDR3 is TGTGCCACATTAGCAGGGACAGGGGTGGAAAAACTGTTTTTT. Translating it yields CATLAGTGVEKLFF.